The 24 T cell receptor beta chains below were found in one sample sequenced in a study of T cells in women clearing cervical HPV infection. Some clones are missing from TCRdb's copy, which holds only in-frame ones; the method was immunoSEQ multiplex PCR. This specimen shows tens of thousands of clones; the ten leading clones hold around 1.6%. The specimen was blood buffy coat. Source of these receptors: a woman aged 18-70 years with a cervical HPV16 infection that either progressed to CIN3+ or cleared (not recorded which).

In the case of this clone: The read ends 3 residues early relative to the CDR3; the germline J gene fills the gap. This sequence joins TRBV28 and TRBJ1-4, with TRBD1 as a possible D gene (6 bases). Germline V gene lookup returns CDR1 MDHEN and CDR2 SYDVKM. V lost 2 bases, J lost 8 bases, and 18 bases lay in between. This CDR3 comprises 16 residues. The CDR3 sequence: CASSLNRVQRREKLFF. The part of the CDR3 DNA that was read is TGTGCCAGCAGTTTAAACAGGGTGCAGAGAAGGGAAAAA.

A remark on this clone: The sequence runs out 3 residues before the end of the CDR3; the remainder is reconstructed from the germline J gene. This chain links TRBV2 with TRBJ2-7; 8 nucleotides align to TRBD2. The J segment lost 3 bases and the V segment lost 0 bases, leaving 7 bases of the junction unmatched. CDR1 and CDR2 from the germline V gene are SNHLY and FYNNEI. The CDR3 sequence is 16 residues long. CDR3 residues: CASSEALRGAYYEQYF. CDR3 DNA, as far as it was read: TGTGCCAGCAGTGAAGCGCTGCGGGGGGCGTACTACGAG.

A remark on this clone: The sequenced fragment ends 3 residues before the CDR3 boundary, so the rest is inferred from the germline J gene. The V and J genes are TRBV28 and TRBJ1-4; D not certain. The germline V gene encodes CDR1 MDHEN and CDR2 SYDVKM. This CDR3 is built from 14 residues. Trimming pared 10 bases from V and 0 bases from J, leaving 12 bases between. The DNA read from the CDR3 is TGTGCCAATTTCCCTTATGCAACTAATGAAAAA. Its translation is CANFPYATNEK. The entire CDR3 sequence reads CANFPYATNEKLFF.

The CDR3 loop reads CASSLASGPLNTEAFF. The DNA read from the CDR3 is TGTGCCAGCAGCTTAGCTTCCGGTCCACTGAACACTGAA. The gene calls are TRBV7-3 and TRBJ1-1; D is unclear. From the germline J gene comes the end of the CDR3, since the read stops 3 residues before it. The germline V gene encodes CDR1 SGHTA and CDR2 FQGTGA. V was shortened by 2 bases and J by 0 bases, with 13 bases between the two germline ends. This CDR3 has 16 amino acids. Full variable domain (missing parts from reference TRBV7-3 and TRBJ1-1): GAGVSQTPSNKVTEKGKYVELRCDPISGHTALYWYRQSLGQGPEFLIYFQGTGAADDSGLPNDRFFAVRPEGSVSTLKIQRTERGDSAVYLCASSLASGPLNTEAFFGQGTRLTVV.

Incomplete CDR3 DNA: TGTGCCAGCAGCCAAGGAGGCCTAGCGGGCTACGAG. Its translation: CASSQGGLAGYE. In full, the CDR3 reads CASSQGGLAGYEQYF. The V and J genes are TRBV7-9 and TRBJ2-7; TRBD2 matches at 8 bases. The read halts 3 residues ahead of the CDR3 end, with the missing end drawn from the germline J gene. The CDR3 extends over 15 amino acids. The ends lost 5 bases at V and 3 bases at J; junction bases unmatched: 9. Germline V CDR1 and CDR2: SEHNR, FQNEAQ (reference sequence).

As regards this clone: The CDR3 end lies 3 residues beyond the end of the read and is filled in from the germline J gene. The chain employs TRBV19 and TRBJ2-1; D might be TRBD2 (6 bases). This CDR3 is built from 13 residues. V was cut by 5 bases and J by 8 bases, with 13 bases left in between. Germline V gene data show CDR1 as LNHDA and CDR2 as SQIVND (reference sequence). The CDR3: CASSPRAGYEQFF. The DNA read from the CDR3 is TGTGCCAGTAGTCCCCGAGCGGGCTATGAG.

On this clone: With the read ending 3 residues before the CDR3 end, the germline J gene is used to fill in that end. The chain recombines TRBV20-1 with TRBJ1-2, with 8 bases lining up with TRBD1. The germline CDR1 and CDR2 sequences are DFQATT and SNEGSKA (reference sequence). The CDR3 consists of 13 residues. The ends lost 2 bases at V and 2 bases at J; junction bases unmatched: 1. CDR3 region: CSARWTGNYGYTF. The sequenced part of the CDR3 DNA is TGCAGTGCTAGATGGACAGGGAACTATGGC.

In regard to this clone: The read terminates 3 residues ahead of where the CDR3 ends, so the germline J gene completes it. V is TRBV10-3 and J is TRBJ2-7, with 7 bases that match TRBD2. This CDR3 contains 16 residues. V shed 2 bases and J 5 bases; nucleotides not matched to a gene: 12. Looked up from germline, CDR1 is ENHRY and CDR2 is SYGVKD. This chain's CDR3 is CAISERRSGEGNEQYF. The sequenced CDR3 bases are TGTGCCATCAGTGAGAGGAGGAGCGGGGAGGGCAACGAG.

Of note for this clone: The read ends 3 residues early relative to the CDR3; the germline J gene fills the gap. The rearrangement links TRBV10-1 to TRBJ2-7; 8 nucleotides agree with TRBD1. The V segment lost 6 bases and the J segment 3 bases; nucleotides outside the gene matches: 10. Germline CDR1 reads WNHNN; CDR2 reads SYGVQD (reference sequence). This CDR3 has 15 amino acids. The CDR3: CASRELQGVGYEQYF. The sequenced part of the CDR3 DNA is TGCGCCAGCAGGGAACTACAGGGGGTGGGCTACGAG.

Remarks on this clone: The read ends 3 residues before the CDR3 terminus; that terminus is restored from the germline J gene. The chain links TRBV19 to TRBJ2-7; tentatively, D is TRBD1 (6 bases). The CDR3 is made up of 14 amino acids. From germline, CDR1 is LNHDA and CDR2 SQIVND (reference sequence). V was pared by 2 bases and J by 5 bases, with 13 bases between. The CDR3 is CASSIRQGLDEQYF. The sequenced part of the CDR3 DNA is TGTGCCAGTAGTATACGGCAGGGGCTAGACGAG.

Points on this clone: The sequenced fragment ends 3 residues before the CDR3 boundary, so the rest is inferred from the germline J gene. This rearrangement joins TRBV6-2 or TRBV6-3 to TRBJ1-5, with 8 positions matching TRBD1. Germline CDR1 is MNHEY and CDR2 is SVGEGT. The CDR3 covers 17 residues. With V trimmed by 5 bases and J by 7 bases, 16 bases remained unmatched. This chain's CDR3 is CASSKISDRGFGQPQHF. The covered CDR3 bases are TGTGCCAGCAGTAAAATTTCAGACAGGGGCTTTGGCCAGCCC.

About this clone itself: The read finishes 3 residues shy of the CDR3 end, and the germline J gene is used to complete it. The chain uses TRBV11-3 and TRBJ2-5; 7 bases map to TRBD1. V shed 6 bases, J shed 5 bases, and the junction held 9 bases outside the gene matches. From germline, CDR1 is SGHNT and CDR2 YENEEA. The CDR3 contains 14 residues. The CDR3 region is CASSNRGRGETQYF. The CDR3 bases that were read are TGTGCCAGCAGTAACAGGGGTCGAGGGGAGACC.

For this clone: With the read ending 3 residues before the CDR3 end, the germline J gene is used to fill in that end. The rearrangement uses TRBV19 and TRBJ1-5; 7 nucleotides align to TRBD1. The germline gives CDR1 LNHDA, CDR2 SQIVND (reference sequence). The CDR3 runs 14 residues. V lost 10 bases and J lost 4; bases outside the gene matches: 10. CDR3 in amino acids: CATGGGRRNQPQHF. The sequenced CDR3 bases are TGTGCCACCGGAGGGGGCCGGCGGAATCAGCCC.

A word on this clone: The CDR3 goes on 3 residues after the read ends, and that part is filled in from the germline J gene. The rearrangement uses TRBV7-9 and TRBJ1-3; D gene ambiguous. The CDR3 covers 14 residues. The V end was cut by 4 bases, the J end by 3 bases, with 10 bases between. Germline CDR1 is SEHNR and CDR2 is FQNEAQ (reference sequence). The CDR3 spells CASSWAGVGNTIYF. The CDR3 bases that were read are TGTGCCAGCAGCTGGGCAGGTGTTGGAAACACC. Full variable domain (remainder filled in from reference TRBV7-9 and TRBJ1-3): DTGVSQNPRHKITKRGQNVTFRCDPISEHNRLYWYRQTLGQGPEFLTYFQNEAQLEKSRLLSDRFSAERPKGSFSTLEIQRTEQGDSAMYLCASSWAGVGNTIYFGEGSWLTVV.

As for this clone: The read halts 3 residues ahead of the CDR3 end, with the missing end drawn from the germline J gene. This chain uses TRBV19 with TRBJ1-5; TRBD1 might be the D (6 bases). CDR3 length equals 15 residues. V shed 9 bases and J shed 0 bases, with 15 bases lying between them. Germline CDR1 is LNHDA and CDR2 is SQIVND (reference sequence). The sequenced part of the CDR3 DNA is TGTGCCAGCCGCCGGGACACCACTAGCAATCAGCCC. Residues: CASRRDTTSNQP. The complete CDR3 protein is CASRRDTTSNQPQHF.

The CDR3 DNA, read in part, is TGCGCCAGCAGCTTCTCCCGGGACACCTCCTACGAG. It specifies CASSFSRDTSYE. The entire CDR3 protein is CASSFSRDTSYEQYF. This sequence joins TRBV5-1 and TRBJ2-7, with D perhaps matching TRBD1 (6 bases). Read data end 3 residues before the CDR3 end; the end is taken from the germline J gene. CDR3 length: 15 amino acids. Germline assignment: CDR1 SGHRS and CDR2 YFSETQ. The germline V and J ends were trimmed by 2 bases and 0 bases, with 12 bases remaining between them.

CDR3 DNA (partial): TGCAGTACCTCCTCTTGGCAACAGGTCAATCAGCCC. Its translation: CSTSSWQQVNQP. The full CDR3 reads CSTSSWQQVNQPQHF. V and J are TRBV20-1 and TRBJ1-5, with D possibly being TRBD1 (5 bases). The read stops 3 residues short of the end of the CDR3; the missing end is completed from the germline J gene. This CDR3 region has 15 residues. The V gene's germline CDR1 is DFQATT and CDR2 SNEGSKA (reference sequence). Trimming removed 8 bases at V and 3 bases at J, with 20 bases between.

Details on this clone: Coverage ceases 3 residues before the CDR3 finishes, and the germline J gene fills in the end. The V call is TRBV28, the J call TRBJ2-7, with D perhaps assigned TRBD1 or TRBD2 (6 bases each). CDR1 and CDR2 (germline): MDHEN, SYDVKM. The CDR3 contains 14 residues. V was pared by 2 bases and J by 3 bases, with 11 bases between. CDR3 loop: CASSLGRGGYEQYF. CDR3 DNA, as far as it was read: TGTGCCAGCAGTTTAGGCAGGGGAGGCTACGAG.

The CDR3 reads CSATIPGSSGYEQYF. The covered CDR3 bases are TGCAGCGCCACCATTCCGGGTTCCTCGGGGTACGAG. The chain recombines TRBV29-1 with TRBJ2-7; possibly TRBD2 for D (5 bases). The read ends 3 residues shy of where the CDR3 ends; the end is completed using the germline J gene. The germline CDR1 and CDR2 sequences are SQVTM and ANQGSEA. CDR3 length: 15 amino acids. V was shortened by 7 bases and J by 4 bases, with 23 bases between the two germline ends.

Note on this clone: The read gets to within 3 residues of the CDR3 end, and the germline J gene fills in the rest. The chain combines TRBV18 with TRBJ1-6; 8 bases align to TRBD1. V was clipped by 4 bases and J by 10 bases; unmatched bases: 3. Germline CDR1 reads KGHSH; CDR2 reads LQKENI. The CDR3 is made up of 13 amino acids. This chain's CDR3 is CASSLTGESPLHF. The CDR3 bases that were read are TGTGCCAGCTCACTGACAGGGGAATCACCC.

CDR3 in amino acids: CASSIGQGPYDGYTF. CDR3 DNA, as far as it was read: TGTGCCAGCAGCATCGGACAGGGGCCATACGATGGC. This chain joins TRBV7-2 and TRBJ1-2; TRBD1 agrees at 9 bases. Read data end 3 residues before the CDR3 end; the end is taken from the germline J gene. Germline V gives CDR1 SGHTA, CDR2 FQGNSA. Trimming at V came to 5 bases and at J to 6 bases, leaving 10 bases not matched to a gene. This CDR3 region has 15 residues.

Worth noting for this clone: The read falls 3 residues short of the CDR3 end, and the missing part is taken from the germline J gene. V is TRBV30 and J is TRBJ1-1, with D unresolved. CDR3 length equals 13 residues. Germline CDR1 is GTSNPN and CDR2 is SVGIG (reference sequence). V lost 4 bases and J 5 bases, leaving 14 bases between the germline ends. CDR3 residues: CAWIGIGVTEAFF. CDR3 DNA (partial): TGTGCCTGGATTGGTATCGGGGTTACTGAA.

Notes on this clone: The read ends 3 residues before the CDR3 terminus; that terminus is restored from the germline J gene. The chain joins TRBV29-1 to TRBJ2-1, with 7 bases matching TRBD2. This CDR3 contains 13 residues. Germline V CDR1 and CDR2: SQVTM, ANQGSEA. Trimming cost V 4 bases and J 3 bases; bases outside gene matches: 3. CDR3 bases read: TGCAGCGTTGGCGGGGGATTCTACAATGAG. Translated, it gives CSVGGGFYNE. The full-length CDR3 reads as CSVGGGFYNEQFF.

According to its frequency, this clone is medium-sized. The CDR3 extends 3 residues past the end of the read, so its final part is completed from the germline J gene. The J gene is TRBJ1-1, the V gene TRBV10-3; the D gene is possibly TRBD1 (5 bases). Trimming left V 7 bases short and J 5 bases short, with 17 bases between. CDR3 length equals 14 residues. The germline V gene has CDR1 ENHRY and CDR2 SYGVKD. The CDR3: CAIMGGQGSTEAFF. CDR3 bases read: TGTGCCATCATGGGTGGCCAGGGCTCGACTGAA.